The text below deals with one T cell receptor beta chain. The data originate from a study of cytomegalovirus exposure and HLA in healthy donors. With 3 bases removed from V and 4 bases from J, the gap between germline ends came to 13 bases. The CDR3 is made up of 15 amino acids. Germline assignment: CDR1 MNHEY and CDR2 SMNVEV (reference sequence). 60 Vbeta and 13 Jbeta primers were used in PCR. Sequencing used immunoSEQ multiplex PCR; TCRdb keeps in-frame clones, though not all of them. The table shows about 97,000 clones, with approximately 85% occurring only once. V gene TRBV27 combines with J gene TRBJ2-1; D gene unclear. Source material: PBMCs. The receptor comes from a man younger than 40 in good health and CMV-seronegative. CDR3 coding DNA: TGTGCCAGCAGTTTGGAGACTCCCTCTTACAATGAGCAGTTCTTC. Amino acids: CASSLETPSYNEQFF.